Detailed here is one T cell receptor beta chain. The CDR3 length is 12 residues. Germline-derived CDR1 and CDR2 are MNHNS and SASEGT. Trimming stripped 7 bases from V and 3 bases from J, with 10 bases between. The data derive from a study of blood T cell repertoires in COVID-19. Some clones are missing from TCRdb's copy, which holds only in-frame ones; the method was immunoSEQ multiplex PCR. The sample holds roughly 140,000 clones, roughly three quarters seen once. V is TRBV6-1 and J is TRBJ2-7; TRBD1 is a possible D gene (6 bases). The sequenced sample consisted of peripheral blood. The sequence derives from a woman in her fifties or sixties with acute or convalescent COVID-19. The CDR3 protein is CASTGAGYEQYF. DNA of the CDR3: TGTGCCAGCACAGGGGCCGGCTACGAGCAGTACTTC.